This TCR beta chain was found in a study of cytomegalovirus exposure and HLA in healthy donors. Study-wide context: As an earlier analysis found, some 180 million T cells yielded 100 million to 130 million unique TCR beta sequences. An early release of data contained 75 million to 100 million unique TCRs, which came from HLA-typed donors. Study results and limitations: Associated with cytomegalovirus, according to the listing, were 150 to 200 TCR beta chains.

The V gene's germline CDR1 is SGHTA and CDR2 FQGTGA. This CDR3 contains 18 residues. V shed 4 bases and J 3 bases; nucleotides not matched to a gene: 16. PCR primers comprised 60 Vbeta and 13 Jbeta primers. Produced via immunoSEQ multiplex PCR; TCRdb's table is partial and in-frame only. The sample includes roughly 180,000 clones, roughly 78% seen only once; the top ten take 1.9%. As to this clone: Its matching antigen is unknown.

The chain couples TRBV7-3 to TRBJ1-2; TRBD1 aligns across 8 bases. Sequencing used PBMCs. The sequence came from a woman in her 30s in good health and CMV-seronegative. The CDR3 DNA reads TGTGCCAGCAGCTACACAATATTACAGGGGGGACCTGACTATGGCTACACCTTC. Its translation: CASSYTILQGGPDYGYTF.